This T cell receptor (beta chain) was profiled in a study of blood T cell repertoires in COVID-19. The wider study: Sites in the United States, Italy and Spain provided acute and convalescent COVID-19 samples.

On this clone itself: The junction departs from germline at one end; a sequencing error may be responsible.

The length of the CDR3 is 15 residues. The germline gives CDR1 SSHAT, CDR2 FNYEAQ (reference sequence). Repertoires were generated with immunoSEQ multiplex PCR, while TCRdb's copy carries only in-frame clones and drops some. Found here are about 210,000 clones, about 90% of them singletons; the top ten hold 1.2%. The sequence was collected from a man younger than 45 with acute or convalescent COVID-19. The sequenced material came from peripheral blood. The gene calls are TRBV7-7 and TRBJ1-1; 9 bases are a match to TRBD1. DNA of the CDR3: TGTGCTAGCAGCCCGGTGACAGGGGGGAACACTGAAGCTTTCTTT. It specifies CASSPVTGGNTEAFF.